These 23 T cell receptor beta chains share one sample of origin, sequenced in a study of regulatory T cells in long-lasting Graves disease (dated by TCRdb to about 2021). Taken with the paper, the label for time point translates to: newly diagnosed GD, antithyroid drugs for less than 3 months. For both TCR sequencing and RNA sequencing, RNA was extracted from PBMCs using TRIzol. Library preparation was by multiplex PCR. TCRdb names Illumina HiSeq 4000 as the instrument used. iRepertoire HTBI primers and Arm-PCR amplification of CDR3 regions were used to construct TCR beta libraries. TCRdb reprocessing: public reads trimmed at Q25 with fastp, clones called with MiXCR, in-frame beta chains kept. Each entry merges the rows of one CDR3 protein and shows their most common DNA and genes. Present in this sample are 390,000 or so distinct CDR3 sequences, about 10% of which were seen just once. The ten largest account for approximately 20% of the sample.

The sample was also reused in another study, on T cells in Graves' hyperthyroidism and ophthalmopathy.

The starting material was peripheral blood mononuclear cells (PBMCs), obtained at new diagnosis, from a patient treated with antithyroid drugs. The receptors shown here come from a young woman with Graves disease. Donor details come from another sample of the same person, matched by shared clones.

Ten or more counts support this clonotype. The chain links TRBV7-9 to TRBJ1-1; D possibly corresponds to TRBD1 (5 bases). CDR1 is SEHNR, CDR2 FQNEAQ, per germline (reference sequence). Trimming stripped 4 bases from V and 1 base from J, with 13 bases between. CDR3 length equals 15 residues. In DNA form, the CDR3 reads TGTGCCAGCAGCTCCCCCCGGGGGTCGAACACTGAAGCTTTCTTT. Amino acid sequence: CASSSPRGSNTEAFF.

This clonotype was seen at least ten times. This sequence joins TRBV19 and TRBJ1-1; unclear D gene. The length of the CDR3 is 13 residues. V was shortened by 7 bases and J by 6 bases, with 15 bases between the two germline ends. CDR1 and CDR2 from the germline V gene are LNHDA and SQIVND (reference sequence). CDR3 nucleotide sequence: TGTGCCAGTATGCCTGGACCGACGGCTGAAGCTTTCTTT. Amino acid sequence: CASMPGPTAEAFF.

This clonotype has ten or more counts. V usage is TRBV20-1 and J usage is TRBJ2-3; the match to TRBD2 covers 10 bases. The V segment lost 1 base and the J segment 2 bases; nucleotides outside the gene matches: 3. The germline V gene has CDR1 DFQATT and CDR2 SNEGSKA (reference sequence). The length of the CDR3 is 15 residues. The CDR3 DNA reads TGCAGTGCTAGAGGGCTAGCGGGGGCCACAGATACGCAGTATTTT. Protein: CSARGLAGATDTQYF.

Ten or more counts support this clonotype. The chain is built from TRBV19 and TRBJ2-3; D gene uncertain. The CDR3 consists of 15 residues. Trimming pared 7 bases from V and 3 bases from J, leaving 17 bases between. CDR1 is LNHDA and CDR2 is SQIVND in the germline V gene (reference sequence). CDR3 loop: CASTSTQVGTDTQYF. The DNA for the CDR3 is TGTGCCAGTACCTCAACTCAAGTGGGGACAGATACGCAGTATTTT.

The chain is built from TRBV20-1 and TRBJ1-5, with 10 bases aligning to TRBD1. V lost 1 base, J lost 4 bases, and 4 bases stayed unmatched. From germline, CDR1 is DFQATT and CDR2 SNEGSKA (reference sequence). The CDR3 loop spans 15 amino acids. In DNA form, the CDR3 reads TGCAGTGCTAGAGTCCCGGGACAGGGGAATCAGCCCCAGCATTTT. It encodes CSARVPGQGNQPQHF.

This clonotype was counted ten times or more. The V gene is TRBV24-1, the J gene TRBJ2-3; D tentatively fits TRBD1 or TRBD2 (5 bases each). Germline V CDR1 and CDR2: KGHDR, SFDVKD. This CDR3 comprises 12 residues. Trimming took off 9 bases at V and 1 base at J, with 7 bases between the two ends. In DNA form, the CDR3 reads TGTGCCACCGGGGGAGGCACAGATACGCAGTATTTT. Its translation is CATGGGTDTQYF.

This clonotype appeared many times. The chain is built from TRBV28 and TRBJ1-1; D unresolved. Per germline, CDR1 MDHEN and CDR2 SYDVKM. V lost 7 bases, J lost 0 bases, and 12 bases lay in between. The CDR3 covers 14 residues. The CDR3 coding sequence is TGTGCCAGCACCCGCGGGAGGTTGAACACTGAAGCTTTCTTT. It specifies CASTRGRLNTEAFF.

This clonotype was detected many times. The chain combines TRBV6-1 with TRBJ2-7; D possibly corresponds to TRBD2 (5 bases). Germline V lookup: CDR1 MNHNS, CDR2 SASEGT. Deletions cut 7 bases from V and 3 bases from J, with 19 bases between. The CDR3 runs to 15 residues. The CDR3 reads CASIGLDLVLYEQYF. The CDR3 DNA reads as TGTGCCAGCATTGGACTGGATTTGGTTCTCTACGAGCAGTACTTC.

This clonotype has at least ten counts. This rearrangement joins TRBV20-1 to TRBJ2-7; the D gene is possibly TRBD2 (6 bases). The CDR3 runs to 13 residues. Trimming took 6 bases from V and 5 from J, leaving 17 bases between them. The germline CDR1 and CDR2 sequences are DFQATT and SNEGSKA (reference sequence). The CDR3 here is CSANSGAVDEQYF. The CDR3 nucleotides read TGCAGTGCAAATAGCGGTGCTGTTGACGAGCAGTACTTC.

This clonotype was counted at least ten times. The chain recombines TRBV20-1 with TRBJ2-3; 9 bases fit TRBD1. Germline-derived CDR1 and CDR2 are DFQATT and SNEGSKA (reference sequence). Germline trimming cut 5 bases from V and 2 bases from J; bases unmatched to any gene: 8. This CDR3 is 15 amino acids long. The CDR3 spells CSAHATGGNTDTQYF. As DNA, the CDR3 is TGCAGTGCTCACGCGACAGGGGGAAACACAGATACGCAGTATTTT.

This clonotype was seen at least ten times. V usage is TRBV19 and J usage is TRBJ2-3, with 11 bases matching TRBD2. The CDR3 is made up of 17 amino acids. CDR1 is LNHDA, CDR2 SQIVND, per germline (reference sequence). V gave up 7 bases and J gave up 1 base; unmatched junction bases: 10. The CDR3 spells CASTIPSLAGGTDTQYF. CDR3 nucleotides: TGTGCCAGTACAATCCCATCACTAGCGGGAGGCACAGATACGCAGTATTTT. Based on the CDR3 plus reference TRBV19 and TRBJ2-3, the full variable domain is DGGITQSPKYLFRKEGQNVTLSCEQNLNHDAMYWYRQDPGQGLRLIYYSQIVNDFQKGDIAEGYSVSREKKESFPLTVTSAQKNPTAFYLCASTIPSLAGGTDTQYFGPGTRLTVL.

The table lists this clonotype with many counts. The gene calls are TRBV7-2 and TRBJ2-7; D is undetermined. Germline loops: CDR1 SGHTA, CDR2 FQGNSA. This CDR3 contains 18 residues. V lost 2 bases and J lost 3, with 23 bases in between. The CDR3 DNA follows: TGTGCCAGCAGCTTATCCCCCCGTTTGGCCCCAGCCCACTACGAGCAGTACTTC. It yields the protein CASSLSPRLAPAHYEQYF.

V usage is TRBV7-6 and J usage is TRBJ2-1, with 9 bases lining up with TRBD2. The J segment lost 6 bases and the V segment lost 5 bases, leaving 11 bases of the junction unmatched. The germline V gene encodes CDR1 SGHVS and CDR2 FNYEAQ. The length of the CDR3 is 16 residues. This chain's CDR3 is CASSPRVAGAVNEQFF. CDR3 coding DNA: TGTGCCAGCAGCCCTCGGGTAGCGGGAGCGGTCAATGAGCAGTTCTTC.

This clonotype occurred many times. The chain combines TRBV12-3 or TRBV12-4 with TRBJ2-1; 12 positions agree with TRBD2. V was pared by 0 bases and J by 0 bases, with 15 bases of the junction left unmatched. The CDR3 runs to 22 residues. The CDR3 bases are TGTGCCAGCAGTTTAGCCCCACGACTAGCGGGGGCCTCGATTAGCTCCTACAATGAGCAGTTCTTC. Translation gives CASSLAPRLAGASISSYNEQFF.

Many counts were recorded for this clonotype. The V gene is TRBV7-9, the J gene TRBJ2-3; D is unclear. The CDR3 has 16 amino acids. Germline V CDR1 and CDR2: SEHNR, FQNEAQ (reference sequence). V was clipped by 2 bases and J by 1 base, with 13 bases between them. The CDR3 sequence: CASSLSSVSRTDTQYF. Here the CDR3 DNA reads TGTGCCAGCAGCTTATCAAGCGTATCCCGCACAGATACGCAGTATTTT.

As regards this clonotype: This may come from a read error, since a much larger clone is one base off. The V gene is TRBV19, the J gene TRBJ1-4, with 8 nucleotides matching TRBD1. CDR3 size: 14 residues. Germline CDR1 and CDR2: LNHDA and SQIVND (reference sequence). The CDR3 reads CASSPGTGNEKLVF. In DNA, the CDR3 is TGTGCCAGTTCCCCCGGGACAGGAAATGAAAAACTGGTTTTT. Based on the CDR3 plus reference TRBV19 and TRBJ1-4, the full variable domain is DGGITQSPKYLFRKEGQNVTLSCEQNLNHDAMYWYRQDPGQGLRLIYYSQIVNDFQKGDIAEGYSVSREKKESFPLTVTSAQKNPTAFYLCASSPGTGNEKLVFGSGTQLSVL.

The chain is built from TRBV20-1 and TRBJ2-2, with D perhaps being TRBD1 or TRBD2 (5 bases each). V lost 0 bases, J lost 6 bases, and 14 bases lay in between. The CDR3 length is 15 residues. The germline V gene encodes CDR1 DFQATT and CDR2 SNEGSKA (reference sequence). CDR3: CSARDGDRTAGELFF. The CDR3, as DNA: TGCAGTGCTAGAGATGGGGACCGCACCGCCGGGGAGCTGTTTTTT.

Ten or more counts support this clonotype. The chain uses TRBV12-3 or TRBV12-4 and TRBJ1-1, with D maybe TRBD1 (5 bases). Between the trimmed V and J ends, which lost 3 bases and 4 bases, there was a span of 12 bases. The CDR3 covers 14 residues. The CDR3 reads CASSFSAGPTEAFF. For the CDR3, the DNA is TGTGCCAGCAGTTTCTCCGCAGGGCCCACTGAAGCTTTCTTT.

Of note for this clonotype: A much more abundant neighbour one base away suggests this may be a read error. The V call is TRBV3-1, the J call TRBJ2-1, with D perhaps TRBD1 (6 bases). The DNA end lines up better with TRBJ2-5; the J call may be wrong. Looked up from germline, CDR1 is LGHDT and CDR2 is YNNKEL (reference sequence). The CDR3 contains 16 residues. In DNA, the CDR3 is TGTGTCAGCAGCCAATTCCCGACAGGACAACAAGAGACCCAGTACTTC. This codes for CVSSQFPTGQQETQYF.

The CDR3 spells CASSPRFTGGLNTEAFF. CDR3 DNA: TGTGCCAGCAGTCCCCGGTTCACAGGGGGGTTGAACACTGAAGCTTTCTTT. The chain carries TRBV27 and TRBJ1-1; 8 bases agree with TRBD1. Germline CDR1 reads MNHEY; CDR2 reads SMNVEV (reference sequence). Unmatched junction bases numbered 11, after V lost 5 bases and J lost 0 bases. CDR3 length: 17 amino acids.

The table lists this clonotype with a few counts. This chain connects TRBV6-5 to TRBJ1-3; D is ambiguous. CDR1 is MNHEY, CDR2 SVGAGI, per germline. V was pared by 6 bases and J by 0 bases, with 12 bases between. The CDR3 totals 15 residues. CDR3 DNA: TGTGCCAGCAGCTACAAGGCAAGCTCTGGAAACACCATATATTTT. It translates to CASSYKASSGNTIYF.

At least ten counts were recorded for this clonotype. In DNA, the CDR3 is TGTGCCACCAGTGTGGGCCAGGGCTACCAAGAGACCCAGTACTTC. Its protein product is CATSVGQGYQETQYF. The gene calls are TRBV24-1 and TRBJ2-5, with D perhaps TRBD1 (5 bases). V was pared by 5 bases and J by 0 bases, with 12 bases between. CDR1 KGHDR and CDR2 SFDVKD come from the germline V gene. CDR3 length equals 15 residues.

This clonotype was recorded many times. The V and J genes are TRBV6-5 and TRBJ1-3, with unresolved D. V gave up 4 bases and J gave up 2 bases, with 15 bases separating them. This CDR3 region has 16 residues. Looked up from germline, CDR1 is MNHEY and CDR2 is SVGAGI. The CDR3 DNA reads as TGTGCCAGCAGTTGGAAACCATCTCCTCCTGGAAACACCATATATTTT. This gives the protein CASSWKPSPPGNTIYF.